A selection of T cell receptor beta chains follows, all from one sample in a study of CD8 T cells in Susac syndrome. TCRdb called the immunoSEQ multiplex PCR reads again in MiXCR, with one record for every CDR3 protein. The sample carries roughly 120,000 distinct CDR3 sequences, around 94% recorded once. Material: CD4+ T cells from PBMCs. The receptor source for this set is a human donor with multiple sclerosis. Each CDR3 is given with its conserved first and last residue. A D gene is named only where the DNA matches it firmly. Some rows mark clone size as missing; the rest say once, few, many or name a class of expanded clone.

clone_size j_call v_call d_call cdr3_aa cdr3_nt
NA TRBJ1-2 TRBV29-1 NA CSVEGLYYGYTF TGCAGCGTTGAGGGACTCTACTATGGCTACACCTTC
NA TRBJ2-1 TRBV12-3/TRBV12-4 NA CASSRAKGQFF TGTGCCAGCAGCAGGGCCAAGGGCCAGTTCTTC
NA TRBJ2-1 TRBV18 NA CASSPPKQSSYNEQFF TGTGCCAGCTCACCACCGAAGCAGAGCTCCTACAATGAGCAGTTCTTC
NA TRBJ1-2 TRBV29-1 NA CSVEGGPGYGYTF TGCAGCGTTGAGGGGGGGCCTGGCTATGGCTACACCTTC
NA TRBJ1-1 TRBV5-1 NA CASSLEPPGVAFF TGCGCCAGCAGCTTGGAGCCCCCAGGGGTGGCTTTCTTT
NA TRBJ2-2 TRBV12-3/TRBV12-4 NA CASSLETGYTGELFF TGTGCCAGCAGTTTAGAAACAGGGTACACCGGGGAGCTGTTTTTT
once TRBJ1-2 TRBV6-1 TRBD1 CASSDRTGPVWSYTF TGTGCCAGCAGTGATCGGACAGGGCCAGTCTGGTCCTACACCTTC
NA TRBJ1-1 TRBV30 NA CAHGGINTEAFF TGTGCCCACGGCGGAATTAACACTGAAGCTTTCTTT
NA TRBJ1-4 TRBV5-1 NA CASSDEPGRPFVDEKLFF TGCGCCAGCAGCGACGAACCGGGACGCCCTTTCGTGGATGAAAAACTGTTTTTT
NA TRBJ1-6 TRBV6-5 TRBD1 CASSYSGQGYSPLHF TGTGCCAGCAGTTACTCGGGACAGGGGTATTCACCCCTCCACTTT
NA TRBJ2-1 TRBV6-5 TRBD1 CASSLGQGQYNEQFF TGTGCCAGCAGTTTAGGACAGGGGCAGTACAATGAGCAGTTCTTC
NA TRBJ2-7 TRBV6-2/TRBV6-3 NA CASSLRGFEQYF TGTGCCAGCAGCCTGAGGGGTTTCGAGCAGTACTTC
NA TRBJ2-1 TRBV19 NA CAAGPQRQYNEQFF TGTGCCGCGGGACCGCAGCGGCAATACAATGAGCAGTTCTTC
NA TRBJ2-5 TRBV25-1 NA CASSVETQYF TGTGCCAGCAGTGTAGAGACCCAGTACTTC
once TRBJ1-1 TRBV18 NA CASSPTGYTTEAFF TGTGCCAGCTCGCCCACAGGGTATACCACTGAAGCTTTCTTT